This T cell receptor (beta chain) was obtained from a study of shared clonotypes between healthy human individuals. The protocol was immunoSEQ multiplex PCR, while the TCRdb copy is restricted to in-frame clones and leaves out a portion. The sample holds about 2 million clones, approximately 95% seen once. CDR1 is SGDLS, CDR2 YYNGEE, per germline. This CDR3 comprises 16 residues. The V and J ends lost 3 bases and 5 bases, in that order; junction bases with no gene match: 6. The source material was naive CD4+ T cells sorted from blood. Subset of the sample: CD45RA+ positively selected. The sequence came from a man younger than 30 in good health. The chain joins TRBV9 to TRBJ2-3, with 13 positions matching TRBD2. The CDR3 DNA sequence: TGTGCCAGCAGCGCCCCGGGACTAGCGGGAAAAGATACGCAGTATTTT. Translating it yields CASSAPGLAGKDTQYF.